The T cell receptor beta chain described here comes from a study of blood T cell repertoires in COVID-19. TCRdb's table, derived via immunoSEQ multiplex PCR, lists solely in-frame clones and lacks some. The sample lists 250,000 to 400,000 clones, about 91% occurring once. CDR3 size: 13 residues. J gave up 8 bases and V 4 bases, and 7 bases lay outside the gene matches. CDR1 is PRHDT and CDR2 is FYEKMQ in the germline V gene (reference sequence). The sequenced material came from peripheral blood. The chain combines TRBV13 with TRBJ1-2, with TRBD1 identical over 7 bases. The TCR was taken from a woman between 25 and 40 years old with COVID-19, enrolled during active disease. The CDR3 loop reads CASSSGQAGGYTF. The CDR3 coding sequence is TGTGCCAGCAGCTCTGGACAGGCGGGGGGCTACACCTTC.